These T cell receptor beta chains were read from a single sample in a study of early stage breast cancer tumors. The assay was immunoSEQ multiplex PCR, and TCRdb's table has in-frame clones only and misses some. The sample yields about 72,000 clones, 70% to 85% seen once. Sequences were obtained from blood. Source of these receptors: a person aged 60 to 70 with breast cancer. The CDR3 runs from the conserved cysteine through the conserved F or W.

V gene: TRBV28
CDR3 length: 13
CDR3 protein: CASLLTGGTEQYF

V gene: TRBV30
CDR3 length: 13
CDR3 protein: CAWSVRRVTEAFF

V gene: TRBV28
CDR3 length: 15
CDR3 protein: CASRSGASGPQPQHF

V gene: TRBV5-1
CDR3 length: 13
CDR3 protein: CASSTGVQETQYF

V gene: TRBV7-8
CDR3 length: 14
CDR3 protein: CASSLTGLSEKLFF

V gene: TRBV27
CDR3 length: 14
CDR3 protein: CASSKYDHEGTQYF

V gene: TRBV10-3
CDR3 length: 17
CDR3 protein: CAITPSYRVKGANVLTF

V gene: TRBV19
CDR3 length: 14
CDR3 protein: CASNNPTEWDGYTF

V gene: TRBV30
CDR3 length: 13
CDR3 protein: CAWSWDRGNEQYF

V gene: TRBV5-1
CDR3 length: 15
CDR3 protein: CASSLDPGGQETQYF

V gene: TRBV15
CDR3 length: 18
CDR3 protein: CATSRDVQGPGLNSPLHF

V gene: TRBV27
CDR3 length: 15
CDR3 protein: CASSPATGFGGELFF

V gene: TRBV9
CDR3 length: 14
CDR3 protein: CASSVGGVRNGYTF

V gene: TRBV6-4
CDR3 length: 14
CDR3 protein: CASSVLADSYEQYF

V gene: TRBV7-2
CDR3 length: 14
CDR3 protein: CASSLAGASQPQHF

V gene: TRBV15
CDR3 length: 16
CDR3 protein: CATSREGGSGTYEQYF

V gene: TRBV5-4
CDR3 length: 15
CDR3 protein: CASSLDLGSNQPQHF

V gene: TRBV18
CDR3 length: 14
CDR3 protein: CASSPETANEKLFF

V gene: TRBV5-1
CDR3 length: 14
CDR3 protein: CASSSFSGFDEQFF

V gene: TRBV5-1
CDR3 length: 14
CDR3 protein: CASRSGQSGEKLFF

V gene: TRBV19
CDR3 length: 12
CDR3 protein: CASSTRTDTQYF

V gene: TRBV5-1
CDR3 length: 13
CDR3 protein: CASSLSRANEQFF